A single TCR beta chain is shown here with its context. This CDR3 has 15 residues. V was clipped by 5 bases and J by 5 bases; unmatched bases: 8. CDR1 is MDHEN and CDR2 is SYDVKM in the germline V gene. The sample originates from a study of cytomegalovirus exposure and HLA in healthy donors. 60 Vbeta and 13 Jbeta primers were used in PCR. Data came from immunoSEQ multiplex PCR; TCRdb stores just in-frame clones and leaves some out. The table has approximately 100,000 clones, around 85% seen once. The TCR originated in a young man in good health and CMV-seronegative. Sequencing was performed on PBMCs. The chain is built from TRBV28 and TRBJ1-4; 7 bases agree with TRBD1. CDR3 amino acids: CASSARQGMNEKLFF. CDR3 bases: TGTGCCAGCAGTGCCCGACAGGGTATGAATGAAAAACTGTTTTTT.